The 26 T cell receptor beta chains given below trace back to one sample, sequenced in a study of blood T cell repertoires in COVID-19. Using immunoSEQ multiplex PCR, the repertoire was profiled, and TCRdb retains in-frame clones only, with some absent. The sample records 140,000 or so clones, 78% being singletons. What was sequenced was peripheral blood. The receptors were gathered from a woman aged 60-75 years with acute or convalescent COVID-19.

The chain joins TRBV2 to TRBJ2-6; D is possibly TRBD2 (5 bases). From germline, CDR1 is SNHLY and CDR2 FYNNEI. Trimming took off 1 base at V and 1 base at J, with 11 bases between the two ends. The CDR3 covers 17 residues. CDR3 sequence: CASSEGQRQSGANVLTF. Written as DNA, the CDR3 is TGTGCCAGCAGTGAAGGGCAGCGGCAATCTGGGGCCAACGTCCTGACTTTC.

V usage is TRBV25-1 and J usage is TRBJ1-1; the D is unclear. The V and J ends lost 1 base and 5 bases respectively, with 11 bases between them. CDR1 and CDR2 (germline): MGHDK, SYGVNS. This CDR3 has 14 residues. Here the CDR3 DNA reads TGTGCCAGCAGTGAATCAGCCCGAGGAACTGAAGCTTTCTTT. Protein sequence: CASSESARGTEAFF.

The chain couples TRBV7-9 to TRBJ2-1; TRBD1 is a possible D gene (6 bases). The germline V and J ends were trimmed by 5 bases and 9 bases, with 17 bases remaining between them. Germline CDR1 SEHNR, CDR2 FQNEAQ (reference sequence). This CDR3 contains 14 residues. The chain's CDR3 is CASSPTGFGGEQFF. As DNA, the CDR3 is TGTGCCAGCAGCCCCACAGGGTTTGGTGGTGAGCAGTTCTTC.

V is TRBV5-1 and J is TRBJ2-7; 10 bases match TRBD1. V trimming: 4 bases; J trimming: 2 bases; junction bases outside the gene matches: 3. The CDR3 totals 14 residues. Germline-derived CDR1 and CDR2 are SGHRS and YFSETQ. The CDR3 is CASSIGQGAYEQYF. In nucleotides, the CDR3 is TGCGCCAGCAGCATAGGACAGGGGGCCTACGAGCAGTACTTC.

The CDR3 loop is CASSQGWRGTEAFF. Written as DNA, the CDR3 is TGCGCCAGCAGCCAAGGCTGGAGGGGCACTGAAGCTTTCTTT. The chain employs TRBV4-1 and TRBJ1-1, with D perhaps TRBD1 (5 bases). The ends were cut back, 1 base at V and 4 bases at J, with 10 bases in the middle. This CDR3 is built from 14 residues. Per germline, CDR1 MGHRA and CDR2 YSYEKL.

This chain uses TRBV28 with TRBJ1-1; no reliable D call. The V gene lost 6 bases and the J gene lost 5 bases, with 13 bases spanning the gap. CDR3 length: 13 residues. Germline V lookup: CDR1 MDHEN, CDR2 SYDVKM. The CDR3 is CASRGGSRTEAFF. CDR3 coding DNA: TGTGCCAGCAGGGGAGGATCACGAACTGAAGCTTTCTTT.

V usage is TRBV11-2 and J usage is TRBJ1-2; TRBD1 matches at 9 bases. This CDR3 contains 14 residues. CDR1 and CDR2 from the germline V gene are SGHAT and FQNNGV. V shed 5 bases and J 5 bases; nucleotides not matched to a gene: 6. This chain's CDR3 is CASSPDRGGYGYTF. DNA for the CDR3: TGTGCCAGCAGCCCGGACAGGGGTGGATATGGCTACACCTTC.

This rearrangement joins TRBV19 to TRBJ2-3; D gene ambiguous. The length of the CDR3 is 13 residues. With 8 bases removed from V and 6 bases from J, the gap between germline ends came to 15 bases. Germline V gene data show CDR1 as LNHDA and CDR2 as SQIVND (reference sequence). The CDR3 DNA reads TGTGCCAGTGCGATAGTCTGGTCGGATACGCAGTATTTT. Residues: CASAIVWSDTQYF.

This clone has a handful of counts. The chain has TRBV7-8 and TRBJ2-7; 14 bases match TRBD2. The V gene's germline CDR1 is SGHVS and CDR2 FQNEAQ. The CDR3 loop spans 17 amino acids. V lost 5 bases to trimming and J lost 2 bases; unmatched junction nucleotides: 8. The CDR3 sequence: CASSPRLAGGPTYEQYF. The DNA for the CDR3 is TGTGCCAGCAGCCCGCGACTAGCGGGAGGGCCTACCTACGAGCAGTACTTC.

This chain links TRBV27 with TRBJ2-7, with 7 bases aligning to TRBD2. V lost 6 bases and J lost 6; bases outside the gene matches: 11. This CDR3 has 14 amino acids. Looked up from germline, CDR1 is MNHEY and CDR2 is SMNVEV (reference sequence). CDR3 in DNA: TGTGCCAGCAGACGGAATAGCGGGTTGAGCGAGCAGTACTTC. It encodes CASRRNSGLSEQYF.

This CDR3 reads CASSIVAGALTGELFF. CDR3 nucleotides: TGTGCCAGTAGTATAGTGGCGGGGGCACTCACCGGGGAGCTGTTTTTT. The chain links TRBV19 to TRBJ2-2; D might be TRBD2 (7 bases). CDR3 size: 16 residues. V shed 1 base and J shed 4 bases, with 13 bases lying between them. Germline loops: CDR1 LNHDA, CDR2 SQIVND (reference sequence).

The chain couples TRBV7-2 to TRBJ2-1; 9 nucleotides agree with TRBD2. The CDR3 has 17 residues. Losses at the gene ends were 4 bases for V and 0 bases for J; bases not matched to a gene: 7. Per germline, CDR1 SGHTA and CDR2 FQGNSA. The CDR3 region is CASSSLTSGLSYNEQFF. In DNA form, the CDR3 reads TGTGCCAGCAGCTCCCTGACTAGCGGTCTCTCCTACAATGAGCAGTTCTTC.

This chain links TRBV27 with TRBJ2-7; 9 bases fit TRBD1. The CDR3 extends over 13 amino acids. Trimming took 1 base from V and 9 from J; bases not matched to a gene: 4. Germline V gene sequence: CDR1 MNHEY, CDR2 SMNVEV (reference sequence). The CDR3 region is CASSLLQGARQYF. The DNA of the CDR3 is TGTGCCAGCAGTTTATTACAGGGGGCGCGGCAGTACTTC.

The chain recombines TRBV11-2 with TRBJ2-5; 14 bases are shared with TRBD2. Losses at the gene ends were 5 bases for V and 4 bases for J; bases not matched to a gene: 6. Germline V gene sequence: CDR1 SGHAT, CDR2 FQNNGV. CDR3 length equals 16 residues. CDR3 sequence: CASSTRLAGGLETQYF. The CDR3 region has the DNA TGTGCCAGCAGCACCCGACTAGCGGGAGGGTTAGAGACCCAGTACTTC. Full variable domain (remainder filled in from reference TRBV11-2 and TRBJ2-5): EAGVAQSPRYKIIEKRQSVAFWCNPISGHATLYWYQQILGQGPKLLIQFQNNGVVDDSQLPKDRFSAERLKGVDSTLKIQPAKLEDSAVYLCASSTRLAGGLETQYFGPGTRLLVL.

V usage is TRBV5-5 and J usage is TRBJ2-7; 9 positions match TRBD2. The trim removed 7 bases at V and 5 bases at J, leaving 16 bases unmatched. This CDR3 contains 16 residues. Germline lookup yields CDR1 SGHKS and CDR2 YYEKEE (reference sequence). DNA of the CDR3: TGTGCCAGCTGGCGGGGGGGGGCGCTTTTCGACCACGAGCAGTACTTC. This gives the protein CASWRGGALFDHEQYF.

This clone was seen a handful of times. The chain carries TRBV10-2 and TRBJ1-3, with 8 bases fitting TRBD1. CDR1 is WSHSY and CDR2 is SAAADI in the germline V gene. With 8 bases clipped from V and 8 bases from J, the junction kept 5 bases outside the gene matches. The length of the CDR3 is 12 residues. In nucleotides, the CDR3 is TGCGCCAGCGCAACAGGGGGAGACACCATATATTTT. Translating gives CASATGGDTIYF.

J is TRBJ1-4 and V is TRBV5-4; D call uncertain. The CDR3 runs 15 residues. V dropped 0 bases and J dropped 4 bases, with 10 bases sitting between them. Germline assignment: CDR1 SGHNT and CDR2 YYREEE (reference sequence). The CDR3 DNA reads as TGTGCCAGCAGCTTGGGAGGAGTGGGTAATGAAAAACTGTTTTTT. It yields the protein CASSLGGVGNEKLFF.

The genes are TRBV28 and TRBJ1-6; D unclear. The CDR3 sequence is 17 residues long. CDR1 and CDR2 (germline): MDHEN, SYDVKM. With 2 bases removed from V and 7 bases from J, the gap between germline ends came to 18 bases. The CDR3 region has the DNA TGTGCCAGCAGTTTAAGGAGTTTGAGGGCTGGGAATTCACCCCTCCACTTT. Its protein is CASSLRSLRAGNSPLHF.

The chain joins TRBV7-9 to TRBJ2-6; D perhaps matches TRBD1 (5 bases). Trimming cost V 1 base and J 2 bases, with 12 bases left between them. This CDR3 contains 17 residues. Per germline, CDR1 SEHNR and CDR2 FQNEAQ (reference sequence). Written as DNA, the CDR3 is TGTGCCAGCAGCTTAGGTTTCAGGGTGACTGGGGCCAACGTCCTGACTTTC. It encodes CASSLGFRVTGANVLTF. The whole variable domain, filled in from reference TRBV7-9 and TRBJ2-6, reads DTGVSQNPRHKITKRGQNVTFRCDPISEHNRLYWYRQTLGQGPEFLTYFQNEAQLEKSRLLSDRFSAERPKGSFSTLEIQRTEQGDSAMYLCASSLGFRVTGANVLTFGAGSRLTVL.

This clone occurred a few times. This chain uses TRBV6-5 with TRBJ1-6, with D uncertain. Trimming shortened V by 7 bases and J by 5 bases, and 9 bases separated the two germline ends. Germline V lookup: CDR1 MNHEY, CDR2 SVGAGI. The length of the CDR3 is 13 residues. CDR3 in amino acids: CASKYSDNSPLHF. In DNA form, the CDR3 reads TGTGCCAGCAAGTACAGTGATAATTCACCCCTCCACTTT.

The genes are TRBV12-3 or TRBV12-4 and TRBJ1-1, with a tentative D call TRBD1 (5 bases). Trimming took 6 bases from V and 0 from J, leaving 8 bases between them. This CDR3 is built from 13 residues. The CDR3 loop reads CASRATVNTEAFF. The CDR3 nucleotides read TGTGCCAGCAGAGCGACAGTGAACACTGAAGCTTTCTTT.

V is TRBV7-3 and J is TRBJ2-2; TRBD2 matches at 11 bases. J gave up 2 bases and V 2 bases, and 13 bases lay outside the gene matches. Germline CDR1 is SGHTA and CDR2 is FQGTGA. The CDR3 length is 20 residues. This CDR3 is CASSLGVAGGNRPNTGELFF. The CDR3 region has the DNA TGTGCCAGCAGCTTAGGGGTAGCGGGAGGGAATCGACCAAACACCGGGGAGCTGTTTTTT.

This chain connects TRBV28 to TRBJ1-1, with D unclear. CDR3 length: 14 residues. V lost 5 bases and J 1 base, leaving 11 bases between the germline ends. Looked up from germline, CDR1 is MDHEN and CDR2 is SYDVKM. The CDR3, as DNA: TGTGCCAGCAGTATAGAAAGCCAGAACACTGAAGCTTTCTTT. It yields the protein CASSIESQNTEAFF.

In its sample, this clone was seen once. The chain joins TRBV29-1 to TRBJ1-5; tentative D call: TRBD1 (5 bases). V was cut by 5 bases and J by 11 bases, with 16 bases left in between. Germline V gene data show CDR1 as SQVTM and CDR2 as ANQGSEA. This CDR3 comprises 12 residues. The DNA for the CDR3 is TGCAGCGTTATAGTCACAGGTGAGGCCCAGCATTTT. Protein: CSVIVTGEAQHF.

The chain couples TRBV5-1 to TRBJ2-3; no firm D call. CDR1 is SGHRS and CDR2 is YFSETQ in the germline V gene. The V gene lost 5 bases and the J gene lost 0 bases, with 10 bases spanning the gap. The CDR3 runs 14 residues. CDR3 in DNA: TGCGCCAGCAGGCCGGGTCCTAGCACAGATACGCAGTATTTT. It yields the protein CASRPGPSTDTQYF.

This clone was seen only once. The genes are TRBV2 and TRBJ1-5; D gene ambiguous. Germline V gene lookup returns CDR1 SNHLY and CDR2 FYNNEI. Trimming removed 4 bases from V and 3 bases from J, with 7 bases in between. CDR3 length equals 13 residues. CDR3 nucleotides: TGTGCCAGCAGTGCCAGTTTCAATCAGCCCCAGCATTTT. It codes for CASSASFNQPQHF.